The present TCR beta chain was sequenced within a study of blood T cell repertoires in COVID-19. At the level of the study: Samples of COVID-19 (acute and convalescent) were obtained from the United States, Italy and Spain.

The V end lost 2 bases, the J end lost 6 bases, and 4 bases lay between the germline ends. Per germline, CDR1 MDHEN and CDR2 SYDVKM. The CDR3 contains 11 residues. Using immunoSEQ multiplex PCR, the repertoire was profiled, and TCRdb retains in-frame clones only, with some absent. This sample carries roughly 410,000 clones, approximately 88% of them seen once, and the ten largest clones take 0.95% to 1.5%. This clonotype was obtained from a man between 35 and 55 years old with acute or convalescent COVID-19. Sequences were obtained from peripheral blood. The J gene is TRBJ1-2, the V gene TRBV28; no firm D call. CDR3: CASSLADGYTF. The CDR3, as DNA: TGTGCCAGCAGTTTAGCGGATGGCTACACCTTC.